The 2 T cell receptor beta chains below come from one sample, sequenced in a study of blood T cell repertoires in COVID-19. TCRdb's table, derived via immunoSEQ multiplex PCR, lists solely in-frame clones and lacks some. The table records 250,000 to 300,000 clones, around 90% of them present only once. Material: peripheral blood. The receptors originated from a woman aged 30 to 39 with acute or convalescent COVID-19.

This sequence joins TRBV5-1 and TRBJ2-7, with a possible D match to TRBD1 (5 bases). Germline V gene sequence: CDR1 SGHRS, CDR2 YFSETQ. The CDR3 length is 14 residues. V lost 0 bases to trimming and J lost 2 bases, with 9 bases between them. CDR3 loop: CASSLGGQTYEQYF. CDR3 bases: TGCGCCAGCAGCTTGGGCGGACAAACCTACGAGCAGTACTTC.

In nucleotides, the CDR3 is TGTGCCAGCAGCTTAGCAGGGGTCTCTGGAAACACCATATATTTT. Encoded protein: CASSLAGVSGNTIYF. V gene TRBV2 combines with J gene TRBJ1-3, with D possibly being TRBD1 (6 bases). Germline CDR1 reads SNHLY; CDR2 reads FYNNEI. The CDR3 consists of 15 residues. V was pared by 6 bases and J by 0 bases, with 12 bases between.